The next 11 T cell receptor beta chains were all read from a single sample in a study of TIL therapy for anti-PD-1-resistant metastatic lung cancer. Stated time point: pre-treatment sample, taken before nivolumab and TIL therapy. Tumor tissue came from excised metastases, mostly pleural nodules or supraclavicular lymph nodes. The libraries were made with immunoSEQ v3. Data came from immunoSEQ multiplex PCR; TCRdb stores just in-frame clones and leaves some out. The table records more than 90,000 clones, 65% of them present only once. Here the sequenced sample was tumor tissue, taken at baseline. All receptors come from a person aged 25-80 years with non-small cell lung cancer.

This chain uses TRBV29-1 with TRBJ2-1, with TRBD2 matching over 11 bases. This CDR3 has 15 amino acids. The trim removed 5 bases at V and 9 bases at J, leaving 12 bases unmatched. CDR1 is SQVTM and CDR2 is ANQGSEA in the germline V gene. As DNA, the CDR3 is TGCAGCGTTCCAAAAACTAGCGGGAGTCTGGGTGAGCAGTTCTTC. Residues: CSVPKTSGSLGEQFF.

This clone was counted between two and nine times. CDR3 region: CASTLRAASTDTQYF. The CDR3 DNA reads TGTGCCAGCACCCTGAGAGCTGCTAGCACAGATACGCAGTATTTT. The rearrangement links TRBV6-5 to TRBJ2-3; no definite D call. The CDR3 sequence is 15 residues long. Germline V gene sequence: CDR1 MNHEY, CDR2 SVGAGI. Trimming left V 7 bases short and J 0 bases short, with 14 bases between.

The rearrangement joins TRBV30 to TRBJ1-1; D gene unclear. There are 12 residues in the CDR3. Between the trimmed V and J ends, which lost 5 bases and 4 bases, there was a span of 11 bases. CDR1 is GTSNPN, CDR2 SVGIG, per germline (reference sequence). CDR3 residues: CAWERVGTEAFF. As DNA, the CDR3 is TGTGCCTGGGAAAGGGTCGGCACTGAAGCTTTCTTT. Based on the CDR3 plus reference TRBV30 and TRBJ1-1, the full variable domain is SQTIHQWPATLVQPVGSPLSLECTVEGTSNPNLYWYRQAAGRGLQLLFYSVGIGQISSEVPQNLSASRPQDRQFILSSKKLLLSDSGFYLCAWERVGTEAFFGQGTRLTVV.

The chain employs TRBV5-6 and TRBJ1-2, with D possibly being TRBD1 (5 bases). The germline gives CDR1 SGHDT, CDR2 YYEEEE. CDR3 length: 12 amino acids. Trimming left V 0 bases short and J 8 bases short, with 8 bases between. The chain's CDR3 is CASSLGRVGYTF. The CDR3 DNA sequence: TGTGCCAGCAGCTTGGGCAGGGTCGGCTACACCTTC.

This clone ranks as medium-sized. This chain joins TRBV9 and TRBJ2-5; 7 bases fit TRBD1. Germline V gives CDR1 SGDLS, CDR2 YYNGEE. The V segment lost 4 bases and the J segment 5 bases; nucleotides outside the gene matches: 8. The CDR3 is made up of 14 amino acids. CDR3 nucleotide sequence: TGTGCCAGCAGCCGGGACAGCCTTTGGGAGACCCAGTACTTC. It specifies CASSRDSLWETQYF. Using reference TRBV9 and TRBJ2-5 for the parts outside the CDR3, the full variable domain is DSGVTQTPKHLITATGQRVTLRCSPRSGDLSVYWYQQSLDQGLQFLIQYYNGEERAKGNILERFSAQQFPDLHSELNLSSLELGDSALYFCASSRDSLWETQYFGPGTRLLVL.

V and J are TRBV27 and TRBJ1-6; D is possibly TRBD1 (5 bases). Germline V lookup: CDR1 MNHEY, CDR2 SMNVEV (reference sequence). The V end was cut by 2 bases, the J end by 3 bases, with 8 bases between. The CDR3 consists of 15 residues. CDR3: CASSLKGYYNSPLHF. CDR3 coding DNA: TGTGCCAGCAGTTTAAAGGGGTACTATAATTCACCCCTCCACTTT.

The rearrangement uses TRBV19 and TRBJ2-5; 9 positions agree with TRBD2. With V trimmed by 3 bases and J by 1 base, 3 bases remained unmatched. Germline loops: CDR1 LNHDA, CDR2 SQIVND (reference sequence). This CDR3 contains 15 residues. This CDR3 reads CASSMVAGVQETQYF. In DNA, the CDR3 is TGTGCCAGTAGTATGGTAGCGGGGGTCCAAGAGACCCAGTACTTC.

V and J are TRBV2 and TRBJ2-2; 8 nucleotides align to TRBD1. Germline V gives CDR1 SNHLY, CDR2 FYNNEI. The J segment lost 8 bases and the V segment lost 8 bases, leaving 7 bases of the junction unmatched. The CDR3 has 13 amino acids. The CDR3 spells CASSGQGAGELFF. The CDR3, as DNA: TGTGCCAGCTCAGGACAGGGCGCTGGGGAGCTGTTTTTT.

CDR3 region: CATSDRDRGKETQYF. CDR3 in DNA: TGTGCCACCAGTGACCGGGACAGGGGTAAGGAGACCCAGTACTTC. The chain links TRBV24-1 to TRBJ2-5, with TRBD1 matching 10 bases. CDR1 KGHDR and CDR2 SFDVKD come from the germline V gene. The CDR3 is 15 residues long. With 4 bases clipped from V and 5 bases from J, the junction kept 6 bases outside the gene matches.

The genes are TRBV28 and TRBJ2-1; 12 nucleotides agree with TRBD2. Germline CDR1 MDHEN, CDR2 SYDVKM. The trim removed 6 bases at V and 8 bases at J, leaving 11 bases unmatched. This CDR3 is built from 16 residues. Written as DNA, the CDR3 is TGTGCCAGCAGACCACTAGCGGGGGGCCTCGGGGATGAGCAGTTCTTC. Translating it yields CASRPLAGGLGDEQFF.

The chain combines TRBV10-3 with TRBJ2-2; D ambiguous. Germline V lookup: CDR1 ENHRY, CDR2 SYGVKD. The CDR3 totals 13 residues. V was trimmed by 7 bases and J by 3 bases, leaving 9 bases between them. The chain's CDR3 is CAINSRYTGELFF. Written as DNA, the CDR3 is TGTGCCATCAACTCGAGGTACACCGGGGAGCTGTTTTTT.